This entry describes one T cell receptor (beta chain). The data derive from a study of early T cells in non-severe SARS-CoV-2 infection. Individually, cDNA molecules had unique molecular identifiers attached to them. Each CDR3 protein gets one entry after TCRdb re-called the 5' RACE reads with MiXCR. The sample contains fewer than 85,000 distinct CDR3 sequences, approximately 10% of which appear only once. The TCR sequence derives from an adult who was a healthcare worker with PCR-confirmed SARS-CoV-2 infection or an uninfected control (not recorded which). The sample here was whole blood, taken at baseline.

Here the CDR3 reads CSAGQGLWGSPLHF. As DNA, the CDR3 is TGCAGTGCTGGACAGGGCCTCTGGGGCTCACCCCTCCACTTT. This chain uses TRBV20-1 with TRBJ1-6, with 8 bases aligning to TRBD1. This CDR3 spans 14 amino acids. The germline V gene has CDR1 DFQATT and CDR2 SNEGSKA (reference sequence). The ends lost 5 bases at V and 10 bases at J; junction bases unmatched: 10.